The 6 T cell receptor beta chains given below trace back to one sample, sequenced in a study of beta chain features in type 1 diabetes. The authors reverse transcribed all of the isolated RNA, so sequencing captured expressed TCRB transcripts. Sequenced by immunoSEQ multiplex PCR; TCRdb stores in-frame clones only, minus some. The sample lists 300,000 to 350,000 clones, around 7.6% occurring once. The sequencing input was central memory CD4+ T cells from blood. Receptors originate from a woman aged 18-35 years in good health.

This clone has more than one count but fewer than ten. Here the CDR3 reads CASSMGDRYYEQYF. In nucleotides, the CDR3 is TGTGCCAGTAGTATGGGGGACCGATACTACGAGCAGTACTTC. V gene TRBV2 combines with J gene TRBJ2-7; D is tentatively TRBD1 or TRBD2 (5 bases each). The V end was cut by 9 bases, the J end by 3 bases, with 18 bases between. The germline CDR1 and CDR2 sequences are SNHLY and FYNNEI. The CDR3 runs 14 residues.

The sample holds many counts of this clone. This chain links TRBV7-9 with TRBJ1-3; TRBD1 aligns across 7 bases. The CDR3 consists of 15 residues. The ends lost 4 bases at V and 0 bases at J; junction bases unmatched: 3. Looked up from germline, CDR1 is SEHNR and CDR2 is FQNEAQ (reference sequence). CDR3 protein: CASSSGQSSGNTIYF. The CDR3 region has the DNA TGTGCCAGCAGCTCGGGACAGAGCTCTGGAAACACCATATATTTT.

This clone was seen a handful of times. This rearrangement joins TRBV6-5 to TRBJ2-1, with 7 nucleotides matching TRBD2. Germline trimming cut 5 bases from V and 10 bases from J; bases unmatched to any gene: 14. Per the germline V gene, CDR1 is MNHEY and CDR2 is SVGAGI. This CDR3 spans 15 amino acids. Written as DNA, the CDR3 is TGTGCCAGCAGTCCACGGGGAGGGGCCCTTGAGGAGCAGTTCTTC. This encodes CASSPRGGALEEQFF.

Here the CDR3 DNA reads TGTGCCAGCAGCTTAGATGGGTACAATGAGCAGTTCTTC. Its protein is CASSLDGYNEQFF. J is TRBJ2-1 and V is TRBV7-3, with D unresolved. Germline V gene lookup returns CDR1 SGHTA and CDR2 FQGTGA. The CDR3 runs to 13 residues. V lost 2 bases and J 4 bases, leaving 6 bases between the germline ends.

The chain is built from TRBV1 and TRBJ2-1; TRBD2 is the table's D call, not checked against the DNA. TRBV1 is a recognized pseudogene. This CDR3 contains 18 residues. The CDR3 reads CTSSLGLAILPFRNEQFF. In DNA form, the CDR3 reads TGCACCAGCAGCCTAGGACTAGCGATACTCCCCTTCAGGAATGAGCAGTTCTTC.

This clone was counted between two and nine times. The V and J genes are TRBV29-1 and TRBJ2-7; 8 positions match TRBD1. The germline gives CDR1 SQVTM, CDR2 ANQGSEA. There are 12 residues in the CDR3. V was pared by 7 bases and J by 4 bases, with 6 bases of the junction left unmatched. Written as DNA, the CDR3 is TGCAGCGCCGGGACAGGCTTTTACGAGCAGTACTTC. Protein: CSAGTGFYEQYF.